The 2 T cell receptor beta chains below come from one sample, sequenced in a study of shared clonotypes between healthy human individuals (dated by TCRdb to between 2020 and 2021). The library was built by means of the immunoSEQ multiplex PCR assay. TCRdb re-hosts the immuneACCESS table, in-frame sequences only. Its copies lack some clones; in the studies checked, an unresolved V gene accounts for under half of them, and the cause for the rest is not known. The sample table shows some 2.1 million clones, and 90% to 95% are seen once. 0.1% to 0.15% of the sample is held by the ten biggest clonotypes. The sequenced sample consisted of naive CD4+ T cells sorted from blood. The sample's cell subset or site, from its label and the paper: CD45RA+ positively selected. These receptors were obtained from a man aged 18 to 30 in good health.

The V and J genes are TRBV2 and TRBJ2-3, with 13 bases that match TRBD2. This CDR3 comprises 17 residues. J gave up 2 bases and V 6 bases, and 8 bases lay outside the gene matches. Germline V gene data show CDR1 as SNHLY and CDR2 as FYNNEI. The CDR3 region has the DNA TGTGCCAGCAGGAGCCCTACTAGCGGGAGGGCCACAGATACGCAGTATTTT. As protein: CASRSPTSGRATDTQYF.

The chain uses TRBV7-9 and TRBJ2-5; possible D gene TRBD1, 5 bases. Germline V lookup: CDR1 SEHNR, CDR2 FQNEAQ (reference sequence). Trimming took off 1 base at V and 1 base at J, with 10 bases between the two ends. The CDR3 runs to 15 residues. In DNA form, the CDR3 reads TGTGCCAGCAGCTTAGGTGACAGCCCCCAAGAGACCCAGTACTTC. Translated: CASSLGDSPQETQYF.